This TCR beta chain was obtained from a study of tumor and adjacent non-tumor tissue in lung cancer (dated by TCRdb to the late 2010s). As for the study more broadly: Of the cohort, 12 patients had adenocarcinoma, 2 had squamous cell carcinoma and 1 had small cell lung cancer. The 15 or so patients were aged roughly 30 to 80 years, included 10 men and 5 women, and had TNM stage I to III disease. Sequencing produced more than 100,000,000 productive TCRbeta reads in total, an average of about 4.5 million reads per sample. Using bulk TCRbeta repertoires from 15 lung cancer patients, the study set lung tumor tissue side by side with matched distant non-tumor lung tissue. For each patient, one tumor sample and one normal lung sample were taken, giving approximately 29 paired specimens that underwent TCRbeta CDR3 sequencing. The research as a whole found: Because peripheral blood was not sequenced, blood TCRbeta repertoires in the lung cancer patients of the study were not examined. Neither the sequencing platform nor unique molecular identifiers are mentioned in the methods. The top 100 clones accounted for a significantly larger cumulative portion of the repertoire in normal lung than in tumor tissue. Only 15 patients were included in the cohort, and the need for larger samples and more detailed clinical data was noted by the authors. Younger patients had significantly higher TCR diversity, and higher tumor TCR diversity was associated with shorter overall and disease-free survival. TCR diversity (inverse Simpson) was significantly higher in tumor than in normal lung tissue (about 400 vs 150, P = 0.0075, Mann-Whitney U test).

RNA was extracted from bulk unsorted tissue and checked for quality with a NanoDrop ND-1000 and an Agilent 2100. Donors were newly diagnosed lung cancer patients admitted for thoracic surgery in China between August and November 2014, without prior chemotherapy. Anyone who had undergone radiotherapy or chemotherapy before, or who had another cancer at the same time, was left out of the study. Surgical tissue pieces of roughly 1-2.2 cm3 were preserved in RNAlater solution and were kept at -80 degrees C until use. Preparation of the library involved multiplex PCR. The reads were generated on an Illumina HiSeq 2500. Following protocols modified from ARM-PCR, the researchers constructed TCRbeta libraries through three rounds of nested PCR with primers (Table S4). Before sequencing, PCR products in the 200-500 bp range were cut out of the gel and cleaned up using the QIAquick gel extraction kit. In the paper's pipeline: Reads were cleaned with Trimmomatic, merged with FLASH into complete CDR3 sequences, and assigned to V(D)J germline segments with MiTCR. Clonal diversity was computed as the inverse Simpson's index with VDJtools. Productive reads were defined as in-frame sequences without a premature stop codon. TCRdb reworked the public reads: Q25 trimming with fastp, MiXCR clone assembly, productive beta chains retained. For every CDR3 protein sequence, its rows merge into one entry that carries the most common genes and DNA. These V and J calls rely on TCRdb rather than the paper's analysis. For this sample the table gives tens of thousands of distinct CDR3 sequences, of which roughly 80% were detected only once. About 14% of the sample is held by the ten biggest clonotypes.

The CDR3, cysteine through phenylalanine, is 13 amino acids long. Of all the DNA, just the CDR3 is kept, 39 bases in frame from base 1. Reading the germline V gene gives CDR1 SQVTM and CDR2 ANQGSEA. Points on this clonotype: Its antigen is unknown. Sequence at one end of the junction differs from germline and may be a read error.

The sequence derives from a woman aged 50 to 60 with non-small cell lung cancer. This chain is built from TRBV29-1 and TRBJ2-1; the D element might be TRBD1 or TRBD2, as each aligns at 6 bases. The sequencing sample was made of lung tumor tissue. Here the CDR3 is given as CSVEGGGLNKQFF. The nucleotides read TGCAGCGTTGAGGGGGGCGGACTCAATAAGCAGTTCTTC.